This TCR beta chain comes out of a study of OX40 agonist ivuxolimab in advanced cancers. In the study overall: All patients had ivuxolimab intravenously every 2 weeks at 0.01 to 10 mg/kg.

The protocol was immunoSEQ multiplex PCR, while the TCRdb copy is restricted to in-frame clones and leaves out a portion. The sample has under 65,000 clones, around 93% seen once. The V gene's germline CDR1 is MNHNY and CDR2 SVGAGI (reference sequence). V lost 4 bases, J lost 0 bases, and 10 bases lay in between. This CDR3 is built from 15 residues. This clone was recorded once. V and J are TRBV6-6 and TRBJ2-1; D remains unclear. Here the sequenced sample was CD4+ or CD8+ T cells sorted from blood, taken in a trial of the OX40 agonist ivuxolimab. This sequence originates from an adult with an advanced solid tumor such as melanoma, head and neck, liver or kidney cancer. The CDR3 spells CASSSVDGSYNEQFF. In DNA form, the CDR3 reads TGTGCCAGCAGTTCCGTTGATGGCTCCTACAATGAGCAGTTCTTC.